Listed below are T cell receptor beta chains from one sample, sequenced in a study of T cell changes during pregnancy in multiple sclerosis. Using immunoSEQ multiplex PCR, the repertoire was profiled, and TCRdb retains in-frame clones only, with some absent. This table has 70,000 or so clones, around 92% appearing once. The material was peripheral blood, obtained in the third trimester of pregnancy. The receptors were gathered from a female donor in good health, enrolled as a control in a pregnancy study. Each CDR3 is given with its conserved first and last residue. The order of the fields is J gene, D gene, V gene, clone size, CDR3 DNA, CDR3 protein. D genes are given only for firm matches. Expanded clones get a size class; other rows say once, few or many, or leave the size out.

J gene: TRBJ2-7
D gene: -
V gene: TRBV7-9
clone size: -
CDR3 DNA: TGTGCCAGCAGTCTAACACGGGGAACCTACGAGCAGTACTTC
CDR3 protein: CASSLTRGTYEQYF

J gene: TRBJ2-7
D gene: TRBD1
V gene: TRBV11-2
clone size: -
CDR3 DNA: TGTGCCAGCAGCTTAGGACAGGGGGCCGCCTACGAGCAGTACTTC
CDR3 protein: CASSLGQGAAYEQYF

J gene: TRBJ2-1
D gene: -
V gene: TRBV5-1
clone size: once
CDR3 DNA: TGCGCCAGCAGTCCCGGGGATGAGCAGTTCTTC
CDR3 protein: CASSPGDEQFF

J gene: TRBJ2-2
D gene: TRBD1
V gene: TRBV27
clone size: -
CDR3 DNA: TGTGCCAGCGCCCCGAGCAGGGGGTTTAGTGCCGGGGAGCTGTTTTTT
CDR3 protein: CASAPSRGFSAGELFF

J gene: TRBJ1-2
D gene: -
V gene: TRBV29-1
clone size: -
CDR3 DNA: TGCAGCGTTAGGGGGAACGAAGCAAGTGGCTACACCTTC
CDR3 protein: CSVRGNEASGYTF

J gene: TRBJ2-1
D gene: TRBD2
V gene: TRBV5-1
clone size: once
CDR3 DNA: TGCGCCAGCAGCTGGCGACCCAACCTAGCGGGCACCGGCAATGAGCAGTTCTTC
CDR3 protein: CASSWRPNLAGTGNEQFF

J gene: TRBJ1-1
D gene: -
V gene: TRBV19
clone size: -
CDR3 DNA: TGTGCCAGTACCCCTTCGTCTCTGAACACTGAAGCTTTCTTT
CDR3 protein: CASTPSSLNTEAFF

J gene: TRBJ2-5
D gene: -
V gene: TRBV7-2
clone size: -
CDR3 DNA: TGTGCCAGCAGCACTACAGGGTATCAAGAGACCCAGTACTTC
CDR3 protein: CASSTTGYQETQYF

J gene: TRBJ1-2
D gene: TRBD1
V gene: TRBV19
clone size: -
CDR3 DNA: TGTGCCAGTAGTATGGCAGGGGGCTATGGCTACACCTTC
CDR3 protein: CASSMAGGYGYTF

J gene: TRBJ2-3
D gene: TRBD2
V gene: TRBV5-4
clone size: once
CDR3 DNA: TGTGCCAGCAGCATGGTAACGAGCGGGAGGAGAACAGATACGCAGTATTTT
CDR3 protein: CASSMVTSGRRTDTQYF

J gene: TRBJ2-7
D gene: TRBD1
V gene: TRBV19
clone size: -
CDR3 DNA: TGTGCCAGTAGTCCACACGCCGGGACAGCGTACACCTACGAGCAGTACTTC
CDR3 protein: CASSPHAGTAYTYEQYF

J gene: TRBJ2-1
D gene: TRBD2
V gene: TRBV5-6
clone size: -
CDR3 DNA: TGTGCCAGCAGCGGGAGACTAGCGGCTTCCCTCAGCTCCTACAATGAGCAGTTCTTC
CDR3 protein: CASSGRLAASLSSYNEQFF

J gene: TRBJ2-7
D gene: -
V gene: TRBV5-6
clone size: -
CDR3 DNA: TGTGCCAGCAGCACACAAGGGCGGGTGGGATACGAGCAGTACTTC
CDR3 protein: CASSTQGRVGYEQYF

J gene: TRBJ1-2
D gene: -
V gene: TRBV7-9
clone size: -
CDR3 DNA: TGTGCCAGCAGCTTAGTCTCTGATGGCCCGCGGTCTGGCTACACCTTC
CDR3 protein: CASSLVSDGPRSGYTF

J gene: TRBJ2-7
D gene: TRBD1
V gene: TRBV13
clone size: -
CDR3 DNA: TGTGCCAGCAGCGCCCCCGGGACAGTTTCCTACGAGCAGTACTTC
CDR3 protein: CASSAPGTVSYEQYF

J gene: TRBJ2-3
D gene: TRBD2
V gene: TRBV2
clone size: once
CDR3 DNA: TGTGCCAGCAGTGTTAGCGGGAATAAAGATACGCAGTATTTT
CDR3 protein: CASSVSGNKDTQYF

J gene: TRBJ1-1
D gene: -
V gene: TRBV11-2
clone size: -
CDR3 DNA: TGTGCCAGCAGCTTAGACGGGCGGGCTGAAGCTTTCTTT
CDR3 protein: CASSLDGRAEAFF

J gene: TRBJ1-1
D gene: -
V gene: TRBV9
clone size: -
CDR3 DNA: TGTGCCAGCAGCGGTGCCCCCAGGGACACTGAAGCTTTCTTT
CDR3 protein: CASSGAPRDTEAFF

J gene: TRBJ1-1
D gene: -
V gene: TRBV6-5
clone size: -
CDR3 DNA: TGTGCCAGCAGCCCTCCCTTAGGGGGTACTGAAGCTTTCTTT
CDR3 protein: CASSPPLGGTEAFF

J gene: TRBJ2-7
D gene: -
V gene: TRBV7-9
clone size: once
CDR3 DNA: TGTGCCAGCAGCCCGCGGGCCCTACCGTACGAGCAGTACTTC
CDR3 protein: CASSPRALPYEQYF

J gene: TRBJ2-2
D gene: -
V gene: TRBV9
clone size: -
CDR3 DNA: TGTGCCAGCAGCCCGTTGGGGGGAAACACCGGGGAGCTGTTTTTT
CDR3 protein: CASSPLGGNTGELFF

J gene: TRBJ1-4
D gene: -
V gene: TRBV5-1
clone size: -
CDR3 DNA: TGCGCCAGCAGCCAGGGATCAACTAATGAAAAACTGTTTTTT
CDR3 protein: CASSQGSTNEKLFF

J gene: TRBJ2-7
D gene: -
V gene: TRBV6-1
clone size: -
CDR3 DNA: TGTGCCAGCAGTGAAGCTTGGGTTCAGGACGAGCAGTACTTC
CDR3 protein: CASSEAWVQDEQYF

J gene: TRBJ2-1
D gene: -
V gene: TRBV7-7
clone size: -
CDR3 DNA: TGTGCTAGCAGCCGGGATTCCTACAATGAGCAGTTCTTC
CDR3 protein: CASSRDSYNEQFF

J gene: TRBJ1-3
D gene: -
V gene: TRBV5-1
clone size: -
CDR3 DNA: TGCGCCAGCAGCTTGGTGTCAGGGGATTCTGGAAACACCATATATTTT
CDR3 protein: CASSLVSGDSGNTIYF

J gene: TRBJ2-1
D gene: -
V gene: TRBV19
clone size: -
CDR3 DNA: TGTGCCAGTAGTAATTTACAGGGGGGGGAGCAGTTCTTC
CDR3 protein: CASSNLQGGEQFF

J gene: TRBJ2-3
D gene: -
V gene: TRBV19
clone size: -
CDR3 DNA: TGTGCCAGTACCCCTTATCGGGGGAGCACAGATACGCAGTATTTT
CDR3 protein: CASTPYRGSTDTQYF

J gene: TRBJ2-3
D gene: TRBD2
V gene: TRBV7-2
clone size: -
CDR3 DNA: TGTGCCAGCAGCTTACGGGGGGTCCGCACAGATACGCAGTATTTT
CDR3 protein: CASSLRGVRTDTQYF

J gene: TRBJ2-7
D gene: TRBD1
V gene: TRBV28
clone size: -
CDR3 DNA: TGTGCCAGCTCCTTAACAGGGGAGACGGCCGAGCAGTACTTC
CDR3 protein: CASSLTGETAEQYF

J gene: TRBJ2-5
D gene: -
V gene: TRBV5-1
clone size: -
CDR3 DNA: TGCGCCAGCAGCTACTCACAGGGCCTCCAAGAGACCCAGTACTTC
CDR3 protein: CASSYSQGLQETQYF

J gene: TRBJ2-7
D gene: TRBD2
V gene: TRBV2
clone size: -
CDR3 DNA: TGTGCCATACTCTTCGGGAGGGACTACGAGCAGTACTTC
CDR3 protein: CAILFGRDYEQYF

J gene: TRBJ2-1
D gene: TRBD2
V gene: TRBV7-2
clone size: -
CDR3 DNA: TGTGCCAGCAGCTTAGCGCCGGTAGCGGGAGCTGGCTACAATGAGCAGTTCTTC
CDR3 protein: CASSLAPVAGAGYNEQFF

J gene: TRBJ2-7
D gene: TRBD2
V gene: TRBV9
clone size: -
CDR3 DNA: TGTGCCAGCAGCGTCACTCTAGCGGGAGAGGACGAGCAGTACTTC
CDR3 protein: CASSVTLAGEDEQYF

J gene: TRBJ2-6
D gene: TRBD2
V gene: TRBV4-2
clone size: -
CDR3 DNA: TGTGCCAGCAGCCCAAGGGGACTAGCGGACCGGGAGAGCTGGGCCAACGTCCTGACTTTC
CDR3 protein: CASSPRGLADRESWANVLTF

J gene: TRBJ1-5
D gene: -
V gene: TRBV5-6
clone size: -
CDR3 DNA: TGTGCCAGCAGCTTGGGAGGGAGGAGCAATCAGCCCCAGCATTTT
CDR3 protein: CASSLGGRSNQPQHF

J gene: TRBJ1-1
D gene: -
V gene: TRBV7-9
clone size: once
CDR3 DNA: TGTGCCAGCAGCCCCTACGGGGGTCGTAATTTGGCTGAAGCTTTCTTT
CDR3 protein: CASSPYGGRNLAEAFF

J gene: TRBJ1-5
D gene: -
V gene: TRBV19
clone size: -
CDR3 DNA: TGTGCCAGTAGTATAGACCCCCCTGGAGAGGGTTATCTTCAGCCCCAGCATTTT
CDR3 protein: CASSIDPPGEGYLQPQHF

J gene: TRBJ2-7
D gene: -
V gene: TRBV27
clone size: -
CDR3 DNA: TGTGCCAGCAGTTTATCAAGTGAAGCAGAGCAGTACTTC
CDR3 protein: CASSLSSEAEQYF

J gene: TRBJ1-4
D gene: TRBD1
V gene: TRBV4-3
clone size: once
CDR3 DNA: TGCGCCAGCAGCCAAGAAAGGACAGGTTTTAATGAAAAACTGTTTTTT
CDR3 protein: CASSQERTGFNEKLFF

J gene: TRBJ1-1
D gene: -
V gene: TRBV18
clone size: -
CDR3 DNA: TGTGCCAGCTCACCACAGGGGGTTATGAACACTGAAGCTTTCTTT
CDR3 protein: CASSPQGVMNTEAFF

J gene: TRBJ1-1
D gene: -
V gene: TRBV28
clone size: -
CDR3 DNA: TGTGCCAGCAGTGACATTACTAGGGCGAACACTGAAGCTTTCTTT
CDR3 protein: CASSDITRANTEAFF